The 32 T cell receptor beta chains below were found in one sample sequenced in a study of beta chain features in type 1 diabetes. Since all of the isolated RNA was reverse transcribed, expressed TCRB transcripts were what got sequenced. The data were produced by immunoSEQ multiplex PCR, yet TCRdb's version contains in-frame clones alone and is incomplete. The sample shows about 180,000 clones, about 13% of them seen only once. The sequencing input was central memory CD4+ T cells from blood. Receptors were obtained from a woman aged 18-29 years in good health.

This clone appeared a few times. The CDR3 spells CAWSAGVGEKLFF. The DNA for the CDR3 is TGTGCCTGGAGTGCGGGGGTTGGTGAAAAACTGTTTTTT. This rearrangement joins TRBV30 to TRBJ1-4; perhaps TRBD1 as D (5 bases). The CDR3 is 13 amino acids. The germline V and J ends were trimmed by 1 base and 7 bases, with 10 bases remaining between them. Germline CDR1 reads GTSNPN; CDR2 reads SVGIG (reference sequence).

The rearrangement links TRBV28 to TRBJ2-1; TRBD2 agrees at 8 bases. Trimming at V came to 6 bases and at J to 4 bases, leaving 8 bases not matched to a gene. The CDR3 is 15 residues long. The V gene's germline CDR1 is MDHEN and CDR2 SYDVKM. CDR3 sequence: CASSPGGPLYNEQFF. The CDR3 DNA is TGTGCCAGCAGCCCGGGAGGGCCCCTATACAATGAGCAGTTCTTC.

The CDR3 sequence is CASSVSGFYSGANVLTF. For the CDR3, the DNA is TGTGCCAGCAGCGTATCGGGGTTTTACTCTGGGGCCAACGTCCTGACTTTC. This chain links TRBV9 with TRBJ2-6; D possibly corresponds to TRBD2 (5 bases). Germline assignment: CDR1 SGDLS and CDR2 YYNGEE. Trimming took 1 base from V and 0 from J, leaving 11 bases between them. The CDR3 spans 17 residues. Complete variable domain (other parts from reference TRBV9 and TRBJ2-6): DSGVTQTPKHLITATGQRVTLRCSPRSGDLSVYWYQQSLDQGLQFLIQYYNGEERAKGNILERFSAQQFPDLHSELNLSSLELGDSALYFCASSVSGFYSGANVLTFGAGSRLTVL.

This clone has just a few counts. The V call is TRBV11-2, the J call TRBJ2-1; D remains unclear. The CDR3 spans 15 residues. CDR1 is SGHAT, CDR2 FQNNGV, per germline. With 5 bases removed from V and 4 bases from J, the gap between germline ends came to 15 bases. The CDR3 sequence: CASSPRISKYNEQFF. The CDR3 DNA reads as TGTGCCAGCAGCCCCCGAATCTCTAAGTACAATGAGCAGTTCTTC.

This clone has a handful of counts. The gene calls are TRBV4-2 and TRBJ2-7, with D perhaps matching TRBD2 (6 bases). The germline CDR1 and CDR2 sequences are LGHNA and YNFKEQ. The CDR3 spans 15 residues. Trimming stripped 0 bases from V and 3 bases from J, with 12 bases between. The CDR3 nucleotides read TGTGCCAGCAGCCAAGACGTTCTAGCGAACTACGAGCAGTACTTC. Protein product: CASSQDVLANYEQYF.

The rearrangement uses TRBV7-9 and TRBJ2-1; tentative D call: TRBD2 (5 bases). V was trimmed by 1 base and J by 10 bases, leaving 11 bases between them. Germline assignment: CDR1 SEHNR and CDR2 FQNEAQ (reference sequence). The CDR3 covers 13 residues. CDR3 amino acids: CASSLEEGWEQFF. The CDR3 DNA sequence: TGTGCCAGCAGCTTAGAAGAGGGTTGGGAGCAGTTCTTC.

The V gene is TRBV6-1, the J gene TRBJ2-5; D may be TRBD2 (7 bases). The CDR3 contains 13 residues. Germline V CDR1 and CDR2: MNHNS, SASEGT. Trimming left V 6 bases short and J 4 bases short, with 12 bases between. CDR3 loop: CASSTGGRETQYF. Here the CDR3 DNA reads TGTGCCAGCAGCACCGGGGGGCGAGAGACCCAGTACTTC.

This clone was seen just once. The rearrangement joins TRBV4-1 to TRBJ2-3, with 10 nucleotides matching TRBD2. Germline CDR1 reads MGHRA; CDR2 reads YSYEKL. The V gene end was trimmed by 3 bases and the J gene end by 3 bases; junction bases not matched to a gene: 3. The CDR3 is made up of 15 amino acids. The CDR3 DNA reads TGCGCCAGCAGCCAGGGACTAGCGAATACAGATACGCAGTATTTT. Protein: CASSQGLANTDTQYF.

This clone has just a few counts. The chain employs TRBV14 and TRBJ2-1; 10 bases align to TRBD2. Germline V gene lookup returns CDR1 SGHDN and CDR2 FVKESK. The J segment lost 7 bases and the V segment lost 3 bases, leaving 12 bases of the junction unmatched. This CDR3 spans 17 amino acids. The CDR3 DNA follows: TGTGCCAGCAGCCAGAGATCGACTAGCGGGCTGGTTAATGAGCAGTTCTTC. Protein: CASSQRSTSGLVNEQFF.

The chain employs TRBV7-2 and TRBJ2-2; 8 positions match TRBD1. CDR3 length: 18 amino acids. Germline assignment: CDR1 SGHTA and CDR2 FQGNSA. V was pared by 5 bases and J by 3 bases, with 14 bases of the junction left unmatched. CDR3 sequence: CASSPSGGRGPYTGELFF. The CDR3, as DNA: TGTGCCAGCAGCCCCTCCGGAGGCAGGGGGCCGTACACCGGGGAGCTGTTTTTT.

This clone was observed a handful of times. The chain has TRBV11-2 and TRBJ2-1; 7 bases map to TRBD2. The V gene end was trimmed by 5 bases and the J gene end by 6 bases; junction bases not matched to a gene: 16. The CDR3 contains 17 residues. CDR1 is SGHAT and CDR2 is FQNNGV in the germline V gene. The CDR3 DNA reads as TGTGCCAGCAGCGGGACGGGTCTAGCGGCCCGCGTCAATGAGCAGTTCTTC. It is translated as CASSGTGLAARVNEQFF.

This clone showed up just a few times. The chain is built from TRBV7-2 and TRBJ2-7; a weak D match, TRBD1 (5 bases). Per the germline V gene, CDR1 is SGHTA and CDR2 is FQGNSA. The CDR3 covers 14 residues. Trimming pared 2 bases from V and 2 bases from J, leaving 10 bases between. CDR3 loop: CASSLPGNPYEQYF. DNA for the CDR3: TGTGCCAGCAGCTTACCAGGGAACCCCTACGAGCAGTACTTC.

This clone has just a few counts. This chain joins TRBV14 and TRBJ2-7; weak D call: TRBD2 (5 bases). The CDR3 has 14 amino acids. V lost 4 bases to trimming and J lost 6 bases, with 16 bases between them. In germline, CDR1 is SGHDN, CDR2 FVKESK. CDR3 region: CASSPLGEPSEQYF. CDR3 sequence (DNA): TGTGCCAGCAGCCCACTCGGGGAACCGAGCGAGCAGTACTTC.

CDR3 nucleotide sequence: TGTGCCAGCAGTTGGAGGGGAAGCACAGATACGCAGTATTTT. As protein: CASSWRGSTDTQYF. The J gene is TRBJ2-3, the V gene TRBV27, with D maybe TRBD2 (6 bases). From germline, CDR1 is MNHEY and CDR2 SMNVEV (reference sequence). V was clipped by 4 bases and J by 0 bases, with 8 bases between them. CDR3 length: 14 amino acids.

The chain carries TRBV15 and TRBJ2-1; 12 bases match TRBD2. This CDR3 spans 15 amino acids. V lost 0 bases to trimming and J lost 7 bases; unmatched junction nucleotides: 1. The germline gives CDR1 LNHNV, CDR2 YYDKDF (reference sequence). The chain's CDR3 is CATSRDTSGRNEQFF. The CDR3, as DNA: TGTGCCACCAGCAGAGACACTAGCGGGAGGAATGAGCAGTTCTTC.

This clone has just one count. V usage is TRBV30 and J usage is TRBJ2-1; possibly TRBD2 for D (6 bases). The CDR3 totals 14 residues. V was pared by 0 bases and J by 10 bases, with 16 bases between. CDR1 GTSNPN and CDR2 SVGIG come from the germline V gene (reference sequence). DNA for the CDR3: TGTGCCTGGAGTGTAAAATCGGGAGCGACGGAGCAGTTCTTC. It yields the protein CAWSVKSGATEQFF.

This clone was seen more than once but under ten times. The CDR3 DNA reads TGTGCCAGCAGCCAACCGGGACTGCTCTCTGGGGCCAACGTCCTGACTTTC. Amino acids: CASSQPGLLSGANVLTF. V gene TRBV14 combines with J gene TRBJ2-6; D might be TRBD2 (6 bases). Germline-derived CDR1 and CDR2 are SGHDN and FVKESK. The CDR3 sequence is 17 residues long. V dropped 2 bases and J dropped 0 bases, with 11 bases sitting between them. The whole variable domain, filled in from reference TRBV14 and TRBJ2-6, reads EAGVTQFPSHSVIEKGQTVTLRCDPISGHDNLYWYRRVMGKEIKFLLHFVKESKQDESGMPNNRFLAERTGGTYSTLKVQPAELEDSGVYFCASSQPGLLSGANVLTFGAGSRLTVL.

The chain joins TRBV2 to TRBJ2-3; D call uncertain. In germline, CDR1 is SNHLY, CDR2 FYNNEI. The CDR3 sequence is 11 residues long. Trimming pared 6 bases from V and 2 bases from J, leaving 3 bases between. For the CDR3, the DNA is TGTGCCAGCAGCCTCACAGATACGCAGTATTTT. This sequence encodes CASSLTDTQYF.

This clone was counted only a few times. The CDR3 DNA is TGTGCCAGCAGTACGGACAGGGGGCTATATGGCTACACCTTC. As protein: CASSTDRGLYGYTF. The chain links TRBV6-5 to TRBJ1-2; 11 bases match TRBD1. Per the germline V gene, CDR1 is MNHEY and CDR2 is SVGAGI. V gave up 5 bases and J gave up 5 bases; unmatched junction bases: 4. The CDR3 has 14 residues.

CDR3 protein: CASSLAILPEASVRTF. The CDR3 DNA reads as TGTGCCAGCAGCTTAGCGATACTACCGGAGGCCTCCGTGAGGACCTTC. The chain has TRBV7-9 and TRBJ1-2; D unclear. The germline V gene has CDR1 SEHNR and CDR2 FQNEAQ (reference sequence). This CDR3 comprises 16 residues. Trimming took 0 bases from V and 14 from J, leaving 25 bases between them.

The rearrangement uses TRBV2 and TRBJ2-1, with TRBD1 as a possible D gene (6 bases). CDR3 size: 15 residues. V was trimmed by 4 bases and J by 1 base, leaving 11 bases between them. Germline V gene sequence: CDR1 SNHLY, CDR2 FYNNEI. The CDR3, as DNA: TGTGCCAGCAGTGGGGACACCCGATCCTACAATGAGCAGTTCTTC. It is translated as CASSGDTRSYNEQFF. Combining the CDR3 with reference TRBV2 and TRBJ2-1 gives the whole variable domain EPEVTQTPSHQVTQMGQEVILRCVPISNHLYFYWYRQILGQKVEFLVSFYNNEISEKSEIFDDQFSVERPDGSNFTLKIRSTKLEDSAMYFCASSGDTRSYNEQFFGPGTRLTVL.

As for this clone: A junction boundary mismatches the germline segment, possibly from a read error. The chain joins TRBV5-4 to TRBJ2-1, with 9 bases matching TRBD1. CDR3 length: 15 residues. CDR1 and CDR2 (germline): SGHNT, YYREEE (reference sequence). As DNA, the CDR3 is TGTGCCAGCAGATTGGGAGCGGGACAGGGAGGTGAGCAGTTCTTC. Translated, it gives CASRLGAGQGGEQFF.

This clone was seen more than once but under ten times. This chain uses TRBV2 with TRBJ2-5, with a weak D call TRBD2 (7 bases). This CDR3 has 15 amino acids. CDR1 is SNHLY and CDR2 is FYNNEI in the germline V gene. Trimming pared 2 bases from V and 5 bases from J, leaving 15 bases between. The DNA for the CDR3 is TGTGCCAGCAGTGAAAGAAGAGGGAGGGGGGAGACCCAGTACTTC. Its translation: CASSERRGRGETQYF. Full variable domain (missing parts from reference TRBV2 and TRBJ2-5): EPEVTQTPSHQVTQMGQEVILRCVPISNHLYFYWYRQILGQKVEFLVSFYNNEISEKSEIFDDQFSVERPDGSNFTLKIRSTKLEDSAMYFCASSERRGRGETQYFGPGTRLLVL.

The CDR3 here is CASSPLLRGGQGRAQHF. The CDR3 coding sequence is TGTGCCAGCAGCCCTTTACTCCGGGGAGGTCAAGGGAGAGCCCAGCATTTT. The chain couples TRBV27 to TRBJ1-5; no reliable D call. The CDR3 extends over 17 amino acids. Per germline, CDR1 MNHEY and CDR2 SMNVEV (reference sequence). The germline V and J ends were trimmed by 6 bases and 11 bases, with 29 bases remaining between them.

This clone was observed many times. The chain joins TRBV14 to TRBJ2-7; 7 bases line up with TRBD2. J gave up 5 bases and V 4 bases, and 14 bases lay outside the gene matches. Germline V gene lookup returns CDR1 SGHDN and CDR2 FVKESK. This CDR3 contains 16 residues. This CDR3 is CASSRLGLVGMDEQYF. CDR3 coding DNA: TGTGCCAGCAGCCGCTTAGGACTAGTGGGTATGGACGAGCAGTACTTC.

This clone turned up a few times. This CDR3 is CASSLRSGRANEQFF. CDR3 DNA sequence: TGTGCCAGCAGTCTTCGGAGCGGGAGGGCAAATGAGCAGTTCTTC. V usage is TRBV27 and J usage is TRBJ2-1; 10 bases match TRBD2. Germline V lookup: CDR1 MNHEY, CDR2 SMNVEV (reference sequence). V trimming: 5 bases; J trimming: 7 bases; junction bases outside the gene matches: 8. This CDR3 region has 15 residues.

The rearrangement joins TRBV5-1 to TRBJ2-2, with TRBD2 identical over 7 bases. This CDR3 spans 17 amino acids. The junction had 7 bases not matched to a gene; V was cut back by 0 bases and J by 2 bases. CDR1 SGHRS and CDR2 YFSETQ come from the germline V gene. The chain's CDR3 is CASSLVGRETNTGELFF. CDR3 in DNA: TGCGCCAGCAGCTTGGTAGGGCGGGAGACCAACACCGGGGAGCTGTTTTTT. Together with reference TRBV5-1 and TRBJ2-2, the CDR3 gives the full variable domain: KAGVTQTPRYLIKTRGQQVTLSCSPISGHRSVSWYQQTPGQGLQFLFEYFSETQRNKGNFPGRFSGRQFSNSRSEMNVSTLELGDSALYLCASSLVGRETNTGELFFGEGSRLTVL.

V is TRBV11-2 and J is TRBJ2-6; perhaps TRBD2 as D (6 bases). The CDR3 consists of 17 residues. Germline loops: CDR1 SGHAT, CDR2 FQNNGV. Trimming left V 6 bases short and J 3 bases short, with 18 bases between. CDR3 in DNA: TGTGCCAGCAGGCCCATGGGGGGAACGCATGGGGCCAACGTCCTGACTTTC. Protein: CASRPMGGTHGANVLTF.

This clone occurred a few times. At the DNA level, this CDR3 is encoded by other sequences in the same sample as well. The chain links TRBV11-2 to TRBJ2-1; 12 bases align to TRBD2. The germline CDR1 and CDR2 sequences are SGHAT and FQNNGV. V shed 5 bases and J 4 bases; nucleotides not matched to a gene: 6. The CDR3 totals 16 residues. The CDR3 DNA sequence: TGTGCCAGCAGCCCCAGACTAGCGGGAGTTTACAATGAGCAGTTCTTC. Translated: CASSPRLAGVYNEQFF. The full variable domain, with the rest looked up from reference TRBV11-2 and TRBJ2-1, is EAGVAQSPRYKIIEKRQSVAFWCNPISGHATLYWYQQILGQGPKLLIQFQNNGVVDDSQLPKDRFSAERLKGVDSTLKIQPAKLEDSAVYLCASSPRLAGVYNEQFFGPGTRLTVL.

The chain uses TRBV7-2 and TRBJ2-3; D unresolved. Germline lookup yields CDR1 SGHTA and CDR2 FQGNSA. The CDR3 length is 14 residues. Deletions cut 5 bases from V and 6 bases from J, with 15 bases between. This CDR3 is CASSLDKAVDTQYF. CDR3 bases: TGTGCCAGCAGCCTGGATAAGGCGGTGGATACGCAGTATTTT.

This clone turned up a few times. The V and J genes are TRBV13 and TRBJ1-1, with a possible D match to TRBD1 (5 bases). The ends were cut back, 2 bases at V and 8 bases at J, with 21 bases in the middle. CDR3 length: 16 amino acids. CDR1 is PRHDT, CDR2 FYEKMQ, per germline (reference sequence). This chain's CDR3 is CASSLRGGSPKMEAFF. In DNA, the CDR3 is TGTGCCAGCAGCTTAAGGGGTGGATCTCCAAAGATGGAAGCTTTCTTT.

The chain has TRBV5-4 and TRBJ2-1, with TRBD2 matching 7 bases. With V trimmed by 0 bases and J by 8 bases, 8 bases remained unmatched. CDR1 and CDR2 from the germline V gene are SGHNT and YYREEE (reference sequence). This CDR3 has 15 residues. CDR3 nucleotide sequence: TGTGCCAGCAGCTTGGTAGGCGGGGGTCGGGATGAGCAGTTCTTC. Residues: CASSLVGGGRDEQFF. Combining the CDR3 with reference TRBV5-4 and TRBJ2-1 gives the whole variable domain ETGVTQSPTHLIKTRGQQVTLRCSSQSGHNTVSWYQQALGQGPQFIFQYYREEENGRGNFPPRFSGLQFPNYSSELNVNALELDDSALYLCASSLVGGGRDEQFFGPGTRLTVL.